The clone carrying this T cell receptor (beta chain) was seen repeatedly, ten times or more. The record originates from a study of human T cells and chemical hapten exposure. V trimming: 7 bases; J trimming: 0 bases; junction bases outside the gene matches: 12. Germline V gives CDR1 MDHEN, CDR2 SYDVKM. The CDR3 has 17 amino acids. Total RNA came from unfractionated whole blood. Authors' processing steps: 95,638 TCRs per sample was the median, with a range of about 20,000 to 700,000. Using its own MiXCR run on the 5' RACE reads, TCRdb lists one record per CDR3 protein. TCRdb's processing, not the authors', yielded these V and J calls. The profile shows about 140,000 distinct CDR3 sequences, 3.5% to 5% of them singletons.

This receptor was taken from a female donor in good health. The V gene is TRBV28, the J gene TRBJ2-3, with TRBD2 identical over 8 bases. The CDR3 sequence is CASIRSGGYPSTDTQYF. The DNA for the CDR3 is TGTGCCAGCATTCGAAGCGGGGGCTACCCTAGCACAGATACGCAGTATTTT.